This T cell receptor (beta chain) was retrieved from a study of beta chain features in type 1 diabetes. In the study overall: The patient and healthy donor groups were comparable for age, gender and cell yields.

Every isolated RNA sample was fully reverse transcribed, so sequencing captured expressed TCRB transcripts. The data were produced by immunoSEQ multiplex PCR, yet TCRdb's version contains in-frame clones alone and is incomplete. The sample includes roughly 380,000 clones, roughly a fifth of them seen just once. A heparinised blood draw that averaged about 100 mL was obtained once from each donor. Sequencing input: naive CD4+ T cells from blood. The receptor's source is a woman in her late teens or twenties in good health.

CDR3 coding DNA: TGCGCCAGCAGCTTGGGAGAAGCTAGCGGGAGGGAGTACTTC. Its protein product is CASSLGEASGREYF. V is TRBV5-1 and J is TRBJ2-7, with TRBD2 matching 12 bases. V gave up 0 bases and J gave up 11 bases; unmatched junction bases: 6. Germline assignment: CDR1 SGHRS and CDR2 YFSETQ. The CDR3 spans 14 residues.